Following are 10 T cell receptor beta chains from one sample sequenced in a study of blood T cell repertoires in COVID-19. Using immunoSEQ multiplex PCR, the repertoire was profiled, and TCRdb retains in-frame clones only, with some absent. The sample yields around 380,000 clones, about 80% seen once. The sample taken for sequencing was peripheral blood. These receptors were taken from a human donor with acute or convalescent COVID-19. The donor label of this sample is uncertain.

The genes are TRBV5-6 and TRBJ1-2, with no clear D. Germline CDR1 is SGHDT and CDR2 is YYEEEE. The CDR3 loop spans 14 amino acids. Trimming left V 2 bases short and J 1 base short, with 9 bases between. The CDR3 coding sequence is TGTGCCAGCAGCTTAAAGCCGCGTAACTATGGCTACACCTTC. Its protein product is CASSLKPRNYGYTF.

The chain joins TRBV21-1 to TRBJ2-7; no check of the table's D call, TRBD1, against the DNA was made. TRBV21-1 is designated a pseudogene. The CDR3 consists of 12 residues. DNA of the CDR3: TGTGCCAGCAGACAAACAGGGAACGAGCAGTACTTC. Translation: CASRQTGNEQYF.

The chain has TRBV3-1 (or the pseudogene TRBV3-2) and TRBJ2-1, with D uncertain. CDR1 is LGHDT, CDR2 YNNKEL, per germline (reference sequence). The CDR3 has 13 amino acids. V was shortened by 4 bases and J by 2 bases, with 6 bases between the two germline ends. The CDR3 region is CASSLSPYNEQFF. For the CDR3, the DNA is TGTGCCAGCAGCCTTAGTCCCTACAATGAGCAGTTCTTC.

The chain joins TRBV11-2 to TRBJ1-1, with 7 bases identical to TRBD1. The CDR3 extends over 16 amino acids. The V and J ends lost 3 bases and 8 bases, in that order; junction bases with no gene match: 15. Per germline, CDR1 SGHAT and CDR2 FQNNGV. CDR3 amino acids: CASSFPKKGQKREAFF. CDR3 in DNA: TGTGCCAGCAGCTTCCCAAAAAAGGGACAGAAAAGAGAAGCTTTCTTT.

The V gene is TRBV6-6, the J gene TRBJ2-3, with 9 bases aligning to TRBD1. Germline loops: CDR1 MNHNY, CDR2 SVGAGI (reference sequence). The CDR3 covers 14 residues. The junction had 4 bases not matched to a gene; V was cut back by 5 bases and J by 4 bases. DNA for the CDR3: TGTGCCAGCAGTAGGGGGACAGGGTCAGATACGCAGTATTTT. This sequence encodes CASSRGTGSDTQYF.

This clone was detected a few times. The J gene is TRBJ1-3, the V gene TRBV6-1; possibly TRBD1 for D (6 bases). Germline CDR1 MNHNS, CDR2 SASEGT. The CDR3 is 14 amino acids. V was cut by 3 bases and J by 6 bases, with 12 bases left in between. CDR3 region: CASSDRGWSNTIYF. CDR3 sequence (DNA): TGTGCCAGCAGTGACAGGGGATGGTCAAACACCATATATTTT.

This clone was seen a single time. V and J are TRBV12-3 or TRBV12-4 and TRBJ1-2; weak D call: TRBD1 (5 bases). Trimming took off 4 bases at V and 5 bases at J, with 11 bases between the two ends. The CDR3 covers 13 residues. CDR3 coding DNA: TGTGCCAGCAGTTCCAGGGATTGGTATGGCTACACCTTC. Its protein product is CASSSRDWYGYTF.

The genes are TRBV12-3 or TRBV12-4 and TRBJ1-3; the D gene is possibly TRBD1 (5 bases). V was shortened by 6 bases and J by 15 bases, with 18 bases between the two germline ends. The CDR3 is made up of 12 amino acids. CDR3 sequence (DNA): TGTGCCAGCAGCCTAAGGTCAGGGCCAGCATATTTT. It yields the protein CASSLRSGPAYF.

This clone appeared a few times. V and J are TRBV6-1 and TRBJ2-7; 8 bases line up with TRBD2. CDR1 and CDR2 (germline): MNHNS, SASEGT. Germline trimming cut 0 bases from V and 4 bases from J; bases unmatched to any gene: 5. This CDR3 is 15 amino acids long. The CDR3 DNA is TGTGCCAGCAGTGAAGCTAGCGGGATACCGTACGAGCAGTACTTC. Its protein is CASSEASGIPYEQYF.

This clone appeared once. This sequence joins TRBV9 and TRBJ2-3; 16 positions agree with TRBD2. The V and J ends lost 2 bases and 6 bases, in that order; junction bases with no gene match: 6. From germline, CDR1 is SGDLS and CDR2 YYNGEE. The CDR3 consists of 17 residues. CDR3 amino acids: CASSVGTSGGAWDTQYF. The DNA for the CDR3 is TGTGCCAGCAGCGTCGGGACTAGCGGGGGGGCATGGGATACGCAGTATTTT.